What follows are 17 T cell receptor beta chains derived from one specimen sequenced in a study of a mutant IDH1 vaccine in newly diagnosed glioma (dated by TCRdb to about 2021). The time point label here, explained by the study, means: week 47, end of study. Every vaccine dose consisted of 300 ug of a 20-mer mutant IDH1 peptide in Montanide, administered subcutaneously together with topical imiquimod. The library relied on the immunoSEQ multiplex PCR assay. TCRdb stores this immuneACCESS table with in-frame sequences only. Part of the clones is absent; in the studies checked, under half of the shortfall reflects unresolved V genes, and no reason is known for the rest. This sample lists about 56,000 clones; about 71% were detected once. Together, the top ten hold about 5% of the sample. Their specific antigens are unknown. Sequences were derived from PBMCs, sampled from a glioma patient whose treatment included an IDH1 peptide vaccine. These receptors were obtained from a man aged 45-60 years with glioma.

The rearrangement links TRBV9 to TRBJ2-4; 7 bases match TRBD1. CDR1 is SGDLS, CDR2 YYNGEE, per germline. J was trimmed by 6 bases and V by 0 bases; bases with no gene match: 3. This CDR3 is built from 14 residues. The CDR3 nucleotides are TGTGCCAGCAGCGTAGACAGGGGCCTAAACATTCAGTACTTC. Protein: CASSVDRGLNIQYF. The entire variable domain, with the rest obtained from reference TRBV9 and TRBJ2-4, is as follows: DSGVTQTPKHLITATGQRVTLRCSPRSGDLSVYWYQQSLDQGLQFLIQYYNGEERAKGNILERFSAQQFPDLHSELNLSSLELGDSALYFCASSVDRGLNIQYFGAGTRLSVL.

CDR3 loop: CASSPSGTEGGNIQYF. The CDR3 region has the DNA TGCGCCAGCAGCCCCAGCGGGACGGAGGGAGGGAACATTCAGTACTTC. V is TRBV5-1 and J is TRBJ2-4, with 7 bases matching TRBD2. Germline V gene sequence: CDR1 SGHRS, CDR2 YFSETQ. Unmatched junction bases numbered 14, after V lost 4 bases and J lost 7 bases. The length of the CDR3 is 16 residues. The variable domain in full, completed from reference TRBV5-1 and TRBJ2-4, reads KAGVTQTPRYLIKTRGQQVTLSCSPISGHRSVSWYQQTPGQGLQFLFEYFSETQRNKGNFPGRFSGRQFSNSRSEMNVSTLELGDSALYLCASSPSGTEGGNIQYFGAGTRLSVL.

This clone occurred a few times. The rearrangement links TRBV7-9 to TRBJ2-7; no reliable D call. The CDR3 spans 15 residues. Trimming stripped 4 bases from V and 0 bases from J, with 13 bases between. The V gene's germline CDR1 is SEHNR and CDR2 FQNEAQ (reference sequence). The CDR3 is CASSSTTSSSYEQYF. The CDR3 region has the DNA TGTGCCAGCAGCTCAACAACGTCCAGCTCCTACGAGCAGTACTTC.

The chain couples TRBV18 to TRBJ2-1, with 10 positions matching TRBD2. The CDR3 has 17 residues. The ends lost 9 bases at V and 0 bases at J; junction bases unmatched: 11. Germline CDR1 and CDR2: KGHSH and LQKENI. The CDR3, as DNA: TGTGCCAGTTTCCCCTTTAGCGGGGGGCCCTCCTACAATGAGCAGTTCTTC. Residues: CASFPFSGGPSYNEQFF.

The V gene is TRBV18, the J gene TRBJ1-1; D unclear. V was trimmed by 3 bases and J by 2 bases, leaving 10 bases between them. The CDR3 spans 14 residues. Per germline, CDR1 KGHSH and CDR2 LQKENI. In DNA, the CDR3 is TGTGCCAGCTCACCGCAGGCGGGAAACACTGAAGCTTTCTTT. Protein sequence: CASSPQAGNTEAFF.

V usage is TRBV19 and J usage is TRBJ2-1; weak D call: TRBD1 (6 bases). Germline CDR1 LNHDA, CDR2 SQIVND (reference sequence). Trimming removed 6 bases at V and 3 bases at J, with 6 bases between. This CDR3 is built from 12 residues. The DNA for the CDR3 is TGTGCCAGTAGGGACAGCTACAATGAGCAGTTCTTC. Amino acids: CASRDSYNEQFF.

V is TRBV6-5 and J is TRBJ2-7; TRBD2 might be the D (7 bases). V was shortened by 6 bases and J by 2 bases, with 17 bases between the two germline ends. The germline CDR1 and CDR2 sequences are MNHEY and SVGAGI. The length of the CDR3 is 15 residues. The CDR3 spells CASSQGGGRPYEQYF. The CDR3 DNA is TGTGCCAGCAGCCAAGGCGGGGGCCGACCCTACGAGCAGTACTTC.

The CDR3 spells CASSLRPGGTEAFF. The CDR3 nucleotides read TGTGCCAGCAGCTTGAGGCCAGGTGGAACTGAAGCTTTCTTT. This sequence joins TRBV5-5 and TRBJ1-1; no clear D. Trimming left V 1 base short and J 5 bases short, with 12 bases between. Per germline, CDR1 SGHKS and CDR2 YYEKEE (reference sequence). This CDR3 region has 14 residues.

A few counts support this clone. The V and J genes are TRBV15 and TRBJ2-1, with TRBD1 as a possible D gene (5 bases). The CDR3 is 14 amino acids. The germline V and J ends were trimmed by 2 bases and 10 bases, with 15 bases remaining between them. Germline V gene lookup returns CDR1 LNHNV and CDR2 YYDKDF (reference sequence). The CDR3 DNA is TGTGCCACCAGCAGACCCCCAGGGAACAGAGAGCAGTTCTTC. As protein: CATSRPPGNREQFF.

The chain has TRBV25-1 and TRBJ2-7; 8 bases line up with TRBD1. The V gene end was trimmed by 4 bases and the J gene end by 2 bases; junction bases not matched to a gene: 4. The CDR3 sequence is 14 residues long. The V gene's germline CDR1 is MGHDK and CDR2 SYGVNS. The CDR3 nucleotides read TGTGCCAGCAGTGGGACAGGGAGGACCTACGAGCAGTACTTC. This encodes CASSGTGRTYEQYF.

In this sample, this clone turned up once. This chain links TRBV21-1 with TRBJ2-7; the table assigns TRBD1, which was not confirmed against the DNA. TRBV21-1 represents a pseudogene. This CDR3 has 16 amino acids. The CDR3 nucleotides are TGTGCCAGCAGCTACAGGGGGGATCCCGGCACGTACGAGCAGTACTTC. This codes for CASSYRGDPGTYEQYF.

This chain links TRBV5-4 with TRBJ1-2; D gene uncertain. V shed 2 bases and J shed 3 bases, with 8 bases lying between them. CDR1 is SGHNT, CDR2 YYREEE, per germline (reference sequence). The length of the CDR3 is 13 residues. The chain's CDR3 is CASSFDGDYGYTF. The CDR3 nucleotides are TGTGCCAGCAGCTTTGACGGGGACTATGGCTACACCTTC.

V is TRBV7-2 and J is TRBJ2-2, with D possibly TRBD1 on 5 matching bases. The CDR3 runs to 14 residues. With 2 bases removed from V and 6 bases from J, the gap between germline ends came to 10 bases. The germline CDR1 and CDR2 sequences are SGHTA and FQGNSA. Here the CDR3 reads CASSLSRGAGELFF. In DNA, the CDR3 is TGTGCCAGCAGCTTAAGTAGGGGTGCCGGGGAGCTGTTTTTT. Full variable domain (missing parts from reference TRBV7-2 and TRBJ2-2): GAGVSQSPSNKVTEKGKDVELRCDPISGHTALYWYRQSLGQGLEFLIYFQGNSAPDKSGLPSDRFSAERTGGSVSTLTIQRTQQEDSAVYLCASSLSRGAGELFFGEGSRLTVL.

The CDR3 coding sequence is TGTGCCAGCAGCACCCCCGGTCAGCCCCAGCATTTT. It is translated as CASSTPGQPQHF. The chain has TRBV5-4 and TRBJ1-5; D uncertain. Germline V CDR1 and CDR2: SGHNT, YYREEE (reference sequence). There are 12 residues in the CDR3. The V end lost 4 bases, the J end lost 6 bases, and 8 bases lay between the germline ends.

This chain uses TRBV6-5 with TRBJ2-2; TRBD2 agrees at 12 bases. Germline V gene sequence: CDR1 MNHEY, CDR2 SVGAGI. The V segment lost 2 bases and the J segment 7 bases; nucleotides outside the gene matches: 5. The CDR3 length is 16 residues. The CDR3 protein is CASSYATSGGHGELFF. DNA for the CDR3: TGTGCCAGCAGTTACGCGACTAGCGGGGGCCACGGGGAGCTGTTTTTT.

The J gene is TRBJ1-1, the V gene TRBV9; D not resolved. Per the germline V gene, CDR1 is SGDLS and CDR2 is YYNGEE. CDR3 size: 12 residues. Trimming took off 4 bases at V and 1 base at J, with 5 bases between the two ends. This CDR3 is CASSPQNTEAFF. The CDR3 region has the DNA TGTGCCAGCAGCCCACAGAACACTGAAGCTTTCTTT. The complete variable domain, with remaining parts taken from reference TRBV9 and TRBJ1-1, reads DSGVTQTPKHLITATGQRVTLRCSPRSGDLSVYWYQQSLDQGLQFLIQYYNGEERAKGNILERFSAQQFPDLHSELNLSSLELGDSALYFCASSPQNTEAFFGQGTRLTVV.

This clone came up a few times. The gene calls are TRBV6-5 and TRBJ1-1; D gene uncertain. This CDR3 has 10 amino acids. V dropped 5 bases and J dropped 7 bases, with 5 bases sitting between them. The germline gives CDR1 MNHEY, CDR2 SVGAGI. As DNA, the CDR3 is TGTGCCAGCAGTCCCTATGAAGCTTTCTTT. As protein: CASSPYEAFF.